Below are 30 T cell receptor beta chains sequenced from a single sample in a study of graft-versus-host responses after intestinal transplantation. The assay was immunoSEQ multiplex PCR, and TCRdb's table has in-frame clones only and misses some. The profile shows some 120,000 clones, around nine tenths of them singletons. These TCRs are of unknown antigen specificity. Sequencing was performed on unstimulated CD4+ T cells sorted from spleen or lymph node cells, taken before intestinal transplant. The receptors shown here come from a human donor who received an intestinal transplant.

This chain connects TRBV18 to TRBJ2-2, with D tentatively TRBD1 or TRBD2 (5 bases each). This CDR3 spans 15 amino acids. With 6 bases removed from V and 2 bases from J, the gap between germline ends came to 13 bases. Looked up from germline, CDR1 is KGHSH and CDR2 is LQKENI. The CDR3 DNA follows: TGTGCCAGCTCCCGAGGGACGGACAACACCGGGGAGCTGTTTTTT. It is translated as CASSRGTDNTGELFF.

This clone was found once. The chain uses TRBV5-1 and TRBJ1-3; D is uncertain. Germline V gene data show CDR1 as SGHRS and CDR2 as YFSETQ. The CDR3 has 12 residues. Trimming removed 2 bases from V and 4 bases from J, with 4 bases in between. Written as DNA, the CDR3 is TGCGCCAGCAGCTTTAACGGAAACACCATATATTTT. The encoded protein is CASSFNGNTIYF.

This clone was seen just once. This chain joins TRBV5-1 and TRBJ2-1, with TRBD2 identical over 14 bases. The V gene's germline CDR1 is SGHRS and CDR2 YFSETQ. This CDR3 has 15 residues. J lost 15 bases, V lost 4 bases, and 12 bases had no gene match. CDR3 DNA: TGCGCCAGCAGCGCGACTAGCGGGGGGGCCCAGTTGGGGTTCTTC. Amino acids: CASSATSGGAQLGFF.

The V and J genes are TRBV4-2 and TRBJ2-3; D is uncertain. There are 14 residues in the CDR3. Germline values: CDR1 LGHNA, CDR2 YNFKEQ. V was clipped by 3 bases and J by 2 bases, with 9 bases between them. The CDR3 DNA sequence: TGTGCCAGCAGCCAGGAACCCTACACAGATACGCAGTATTTT. It yields the protein CASSQEPYTDTQYF.

For the CDR3, the DNA is TGTGCCAGCTGCACCCGGACAGGGTTCACCGGGGAGCTGTTTTTT. Protein: CASCTRTGFTGELFF. The chain employs TRBV2 and TRBJ2-2; 8 positions match TRBD1. The V and J ends lost 8 bases and 4 bases, in that order; junction bases with no gene match: 9. The CDR3 length is 15 residues. Germline V CDR1 and CDR2: SNHLY, FYNNEI.

The J gene is TRBJ2-7, the V gene TRBV6-1, with D possibly called TRBD1 or TRBD2 (5 bases each). This CDR3 is built from 15 residues. In germline, CDR1 is MNHNS, CDR2 SASEGT. Deletions cut 5 bases from V and 4 bases from J, with 18 bases between. The CDR3 DNA reads TGTGCCAGCAGTTTCGGAAGGGACCCCCGATACGAGCAGTACTTC. Its protein product is CASSFGRDPRYEQYF.

The chain carries TRBV27 and TRBJ2-3; D not certain. Trimming shortened V by 8 bases and J by 2 bases, and 11 bases separated the two germline ends. Germline loops: CDR1 MNHEY, CDR2 SMNVEV (reference sequence). CDR3 length: 13 residues. The CDR3 reads CASGRLYTDTQYF. CDR3 DNA: TGTGCCAGCGGCCGATTATACACAGATACGCAGTATTTT.

The chain joins TRBV30 to TRBJ1-1, with D unclear. Germline V gene data show CDR1 as GTSNPN and CDR2 as SVGIG (reference sequence). The CDR3 spans 13 residues. Trimming took off 0 bases at V and 0 bases at J, with 5 bases between the two ends. The CDR3 sequence is CAWSVSLNTEAFF. CDR3 nucleotides: TGTGCCTGGAGTGTGAGTTTGAACACTGAAGCTTTCTTT.

This clone appeared once. CDR3 residues: CASSPPRRTVATEAFF. CDR3 nucleotide sequence: TGTGCCAGCAGCCCTCCGAGGCGGACCGTGGCAACTGAAGCTTTCTTT. V and J are TRBV6-6 and TRBJ1-1; no clear D. Germline V CDR1 and CDR2: MNHNY, SVGAGI (reference sequence). The CDR3 length is 16 residues. Deletions cut 6 bases from V and 5 bases from J, with 22 bases between.

V usage is TRBV15 and J usage is TRBJ1-1; D remains unclear. Per the germline V gene, CDR1 is LNHNV and CDR2 is YYDKDF (reference sequence). The V end was cut by 5 bases, the J end by 0 bases, with 13 bases between. This CDR3 is built from 15 residues. Here the CDR3 reads CATSPLPRMNTEAFF. The CDR3, as DNA: TGTGCCACCAGCCCGCTCCCCCGTATGAACACTGAAGCTTTCTTT.

The chain carries TRBV7-9 and TRBJ1-2, with TRBD1 matching 7 bases. Germline values: CDR1 SEHNR, CDR2 FQNEAQ (reference sequence). With V trimmed by 7 bases and J by 7 bases, 21 bases remained unmatched. This CDR3 is 17 amino acids long. CDR3 residues: CASTLKLSTSGTAGYTF. The CDR3 nucleotides read TGTGCCAGCACTCTCAAGCTATCCACGTCAGGGACAGCTGGCTACACCTTC.

V is TRBV6-4 and J is TRBJ2-3, with D perhaps matching TRBD1 (5 bases). CDR3 size: 13 residues. Germline CDR1 is MRHNA and CDR2 is SNTAGT. V was clipped by 6 bases and J by 7 bases, with 14 bases between them. The chain's CDR3 is CASSDVGANTQYF. CDR3 coding DNA: TGTGCCAGCAGCGACGTAGGGGCAAATACGCAGTATTTT.

V usage is TRBV19 and J usage is TRBJ1-5; TRBD1 agrees at 10 bases. Germline trimming cut 4 bases from V and 6 bases from J; bases unmatched to any gene: 9. The CDR3 has 16 residues. Germline V gene data show CDR1 as LNHDA and CDR2 as SQIVND (reference sequence). In DNA, the CDR3 is TGTGCCAGTAGTAACTTAGACAGGGGGCGACGTCAGCCCCAGCATTTT. Translation: CASSNLDRGRRQPQHF.

Written as DNA, the CDR3 is TGCGCCAGCAGCCAAGCTCTAGCGGGTTTTCACGAGCAGTACTTC. Translated, it gives CASSQALAGFHEQYF. The chain carries TRBV4-1 and TRBJ2-7, with TRBD2 matching 8 bases. J was trimmed by 5 bases and V by 1 base; bases with no gene match: 7. Germline V CDR1 and CDR2: MGHRA, YSYEKL. The length of the CDR3 is 15 residues.

The chain recombines TRBV5-1 with TRBJ1-6; 9 bases are shared with TRBD1. Per the germline V gene, CDR1 is SGHRS and CDR2 is YFSETQ. V shed 2 bases, J shed 7 bases, and the junction held 4 bases outside the gene matches. The CDR3 totals 15 residues. In DNA form, the CDR3 reads TGCGCCAGCAGCTTACAGGGGGCGCAGAATTCACCCCTCCACTTT. It yields the protein CASSLQGAQNSPLHF.

CDR3 bases: TGTGCCAGCAACCTGGGACAGGGGTTGGGGGAGACCCAGTACTTC. It translates to CASNLGQGLGETQYF. The chain couples TRBV6-1 to TRBJ2-5, with 10 positions matching TRBD1. The CDR3 loop spans 15 amino acids. The ends lost 7 bases at V and 5 bases at J; junction bases unmatched: 10. Germline assignment: CDR1 MNHNS and CDR2 SASEGT.

A word on this clone: The sample carries other DNA sequences with the same CDR3. The chain couples TRBV28 to TRBJ1-6; weak D call: TRBD1 (6 bases). Germline loops: CDR1 MDHEN, CDR2 SYDVKM. Trimming left V 6 bases short and J 6 bases short, with 12 bases between. The CDR3 sequence is 14 residues long. This chain's CDR3 is CASRWTASNSPLHF. Written as DNA, the CDR3 is TGTGCCAGCAGGTGGACAGCTAGTAATTCACCCCTCCACTTT.

The chain has TRBV7-2 and TRBJ1-1; D is unclear. The CDR3 runs to 12 residues. CDR1 and CDR2 (germline): SGHTA, FQGNSA. Trimming took off 3 bases at V and 4 bases at J, with 6 bases between the two ends. The CDR3 protein is CASSFPFTEAFF. The CDR3 DNA sequence: TGTGCCAGCAGCTTTCCCTTCACTGAAGCTTTCTTT.

The genes are TRBV4-1 and TRBJ2-3, with TRBD1 matching 10 bases. The ends lost 5 bases at V and 7 bases at J; junction bases unmatched: 3. This CDR3 is built from 13 residues. Germline V CDR1 and CDR2: MGHRA, YSYEKL. Here the CDR3 DNA reads TGCGCCAGCAGCGGACAGGGGGAGCATACGCAGTATTTT. Translation: CASSGQGEHTQYF.

The chain carries TRBV6-1 and TRBJ2-5; D is undetermined. The J call is uncertain, as TRBJ2-7 better fits the DNA end. The CDR3 is 14 residues long. Germline CDR1 is MNHNS and CDR2 is SASEGT. CDR3 sequence: CASSAPRTGYEQYF. CDR3 in DNA: TGTGCCAGCAGTGCACCCAGGACCGGCTACGAGCAGTACTTC.

The rearrangement uses TRBV10-3 and TRBJ2-2; the D gene is possibly TRBD1 (6 bases). The CDR3 covers 16 residues. With 11 bases removed from V and 3 bases from J, the gap between germline ends came to 22 bases. Per germline, CDR1 ENHRY and CDR2 SYGVKD. The CDR3 bases are TGTGCCCGAAAACAACCAAACAGGACAGACACCGGGGAGCTGTTTTTT. This gives the protein CARKQPNRTDTGELFF.

The gene calls are TRBV27 and TRBJ2-5; 11 bases match TRBD1. The tail of the sequence fits TRBJ2-7 better, so the J call may be wrong. Germline CDR1 MNHEY, CDR2 SMNVEV (reference sequence). The CDR3 spans 17 residues. Here the CDR3 DNA reads TGTGCCAGCAGTTTATTAAGCCGTAGGACAGGGGGCCTCGAGCAGTACTTC. Translation: CASSLLSRRTGGLEQYF.

This chain joins TRBV29-1 and TRBJ2-1, with 8 bases lining up with TRBD2. The CDR3 is 15 residues long. Germline-derived CDR1 and CDR2 are SQVTM and ANQGSEA. With 7 bases clipped from V and 0 bases from J, the junction kept 8 bases outside the gene matches. This CDR3 reads CSANRGGNSYNEQFF. In DNA, the CDR3 is TGCAGCGCGAATCGCGGGGGGAACTCCTACAATGAGCAGTTCTTC.

This rearrangement joins TRBV15 to TRBJ2-2, with D uncertain. Germline V gives CDR1 LNHNV, CDR2 YYDKDF (reference sequence). V was shortened by 3 bases and J by 8 bases, with 13 bases between the two germline ends. The CDR3 spans 14 residues. The CDR3 region has the DNA TGTGCCACCAGCAGGAGAGTACACGGGGGGGAGCTGTTTTTT. The encoded protein is CATSRRVHGGELFF.

This rearrangement joins TRBV2 to TRBJ1-1, with TRBD1 matching over 7 bases. Trimming cost V 7 bases and J 1 base; bases outside gene matches: 3. Germline V gene data show CDR1 as SNHLY and CDR2 as FYNNEI. The CDR3 is made up of 13 amino acids. CDR3 residues: CASKGQWNTEAFF. The CDR3 nucleotides are TGTGCCAGCAAGGGACAGTGGAACACTGAAGCTTTCTTT.

J is TRBJ1-5 and V is TRBV6-6, with D tentatively TRBD1 (5 bases). The ends were cut back, 2 bases at V and 2 bases at J, with 10 bases in the middle. The CDR3 contains 15 residues. Germline V gives CDR1 MNHNY, CDR2 SVGAGI (reference sequence). The CDR3 region is CASSYGGLGNQPQHF. The CDR3 DNA follows: TGTGCCAGCAGTTACGGGGGATTGGGCAATCAGCCCCAGCATTTT.

The chain is built from TRBV11-2 and TRBJ1-1; the D is unclear. The germline V and J ends were trimmed by 5 bases and 3 bases, with 10 bases remaining between them. Germline loops: CDR1 SGHAT, CDR2 FQNNGV. The CDR3 runs 13 residues. CDR3 residues: CASSPAVYTEAFF. The CDR3 nucleotides read TGTGCCAGCAGCCCGGCGGTCTACACTGAAGCTTTCTTT.

The V gene is TRBV13, the J gene TRBJ2-3; 8 bases map to TRBD2. Germline values: CDR1 PRHDT, CDR2 FYEKMQ (reference sequence). Trimming at V came to 5 bases and at J to 4 bases, leaving 17 bases not matched to a gene. This CDR3 has 18 amino acids. CDR3 amino acids: CASSRESALRGDSDTQYF. In nucleotides, the CDR3 is TGTGCCAGCAGCCGAGAATCCGCTTTGCGGGGGGACTCAGATACGCAGTATTTT.

The chain carries TRBV10-3 and TRBJ1-1, with a possible D match to TRBD1 (6 bases). Per the germline V gene, CDR1 is ENHRY and CDR2 is SYGVKD. The CDR3 covers 14 residues. The V end lost 4 bases, the J end lost 3 bases, and 12 bases lay between the germline ends. CDR3 region: CAISARDIDTEAFF. As DNA, the CDR3 is TGTGCCATCAGTGCTCGGGACATCGACACTGAAGCTTTCTTT.

The chain joins TRBV5-1 to TRBJ1-5; a weak D match, TRBD1 (5 bases). V was cut by 1 base and J by 0 bases, with 8 bases left in between. The length of the CDR3 is 15 residues. Germline lookup yields CDR1 SGHRS and CDR2 YFSETQ. CDR3 nucleotide sequence: TGCGCCAGCAGCTTGTGGGGGTATAGCAATCAGCCCCAGCATTTT. The encoded protein is CASSLWGYSNQPQHF.